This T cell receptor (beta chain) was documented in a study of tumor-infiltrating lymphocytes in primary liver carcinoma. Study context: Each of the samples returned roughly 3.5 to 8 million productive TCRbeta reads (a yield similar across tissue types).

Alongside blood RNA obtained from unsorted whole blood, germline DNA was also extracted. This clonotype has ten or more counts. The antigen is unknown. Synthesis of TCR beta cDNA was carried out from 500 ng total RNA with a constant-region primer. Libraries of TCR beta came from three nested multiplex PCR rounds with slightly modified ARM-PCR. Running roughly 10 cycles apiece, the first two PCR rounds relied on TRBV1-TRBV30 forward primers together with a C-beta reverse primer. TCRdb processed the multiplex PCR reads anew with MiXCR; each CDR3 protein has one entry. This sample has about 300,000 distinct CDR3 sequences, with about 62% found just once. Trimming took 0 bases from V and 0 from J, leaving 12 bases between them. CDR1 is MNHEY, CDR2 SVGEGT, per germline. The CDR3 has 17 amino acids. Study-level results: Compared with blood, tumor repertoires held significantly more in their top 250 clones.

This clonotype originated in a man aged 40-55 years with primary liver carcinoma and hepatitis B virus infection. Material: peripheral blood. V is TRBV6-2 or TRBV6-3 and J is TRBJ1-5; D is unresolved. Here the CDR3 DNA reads TGTGCCAGCAGTTACTCGGCCCGCAGCTATAGCAATCAGCCCCAGCATTTT. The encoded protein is CASSYSARSYSNQPQHF.